These 4 T cell receptor beta chains were sequenced from one sample in a study of cytomegalovirus exposure and HLA in healthy donors. Profiling relied on immunoSEQ multiplex PCR, and the TCRdb table lists in-frame clones only, not all of them. Here the sample spans over 45,000 clones, 90% being singletons. The sequenced material came from PBMCs. The receptors come from a man aged 18 to 35 in good health and CMV-seronegative.

Worth noting for this clone: Other DNA variants within this sample encode the same CDR3. V is TRBV6-5 and J is TRBJ1-1; D unresolved. The germline V gene has CDR1 MNHEY and CDR2 SVGAGI. The CDR3 is 14 residues long. V shed 2 bases and J shed 1 base, with 8 bases lying between them. The CDR3 region has the DNA TGTGCCAGCAGTTACAGTACGGGGAACACTGAAGCTTTCTTT. Its protein product is CASSYSTGNTEAFF.

V gene TRBV6-1 combines with J gene TRBJ2-2; 8 bases are shared with TRBD1. J was trimmed by 6 bases and V by 3 bases; bases with no gene match: 0. There are 13 residues in the CDR3. The germline gives CDR1 MNHNS, CDR2 SASEGT. The CDR3 sequence is CASSETGAGELFF. The CDR3 DNA is TGTGCCAGCAGTGAGACAGGGGCCGGGGAGCTGTTTTTT.

The chain has TRBV7-2 and TRBJ2-3; D may be TRBD1 (6 bases). The CDR3 covers 16 residues. Deletions cut 5 bases from V and 2 bases from J, with 17 bases between. From germline, CDR1 is SGHTA and CDR2 FQGNSA. This CDR3 is CASSPGRRTVTDTQYF. CDR3 DNA: TGTGCCAGCAGCCCGGGACGTCGGACAGTCACAGATACGCAGTATTTT.

This chain connects TRBV4-1 to TRBJ2-3; 9 positions match TRBD2. Germline CDR1 reads MGHRA; CDR2 reads YSYEKL. This CDR3 has 17 amino acids. Trimming removed 3 bases from V and 4 bases from J; junction bases left unmatched: 11. The CDR3 region is CASSHLNVAGVSDTQYF. CDR3 nucleotide sequence: TGCGCCAGCAGCCACCTCAACGTAGCGGGAGTATCAGATACGCAGTATTTT.